This T cell receptor (beta chain) was observed in a study of T cell responses to AZD1222 COVID-19 vaccine. TCRdb's copy holds only in-frame clones and misses some; the assay was immunoSEQ multiplex PCR. The sample records around 97,000 clones, about nine tenths being singletons. V lost 6 bases and J lost 8; bases outside the gene matches: 9. Germline CDR1 is MRHNA and CDR2 is SNTAGT. The CDR3 covers 15 residues. The chain links TRBV6-4 to TRBJ2-1, with 11 bases that match TRBD2. The source of this sequence is an adult in good health. Sequencing was performed on peripheral blood, taken on day 0 of AZD1222 vaccination. CDR3 sequence (DNA): TGTGCCAGCAGCCCACTAGCGGGAGATTATGATGAGCAGTTCTTC. Translating gives CASSPLAGDYDEQFF.